This T cell receptor (beta chain) was captured in a study of T-cell memory formation after mild COVID-19. Study-wide context: There were largely donor-specific TCR clusters.

Study-level findings and limits: Researchers report contracting CD4+ clones mostly in CM and EM, with CD8+ clones in EMRA.

This clonotype was found a few times. Its antigen remains unidentified. cDNA libraries for TCR alpha and TCR beta, carrying sample barcodes and UMIs, came from 5'RACE with constant-segment primers. TCRdb analysed the 5' RACE reads with MiXCR anew, one entry per CDR3 protein. In the table there are approximately 180,000 distinct CDR3 sequences, around 15% of which are singletons. Germline lookup yields CDR1 MDHEN and CDR2 SYDVKM. The CDR3 has 15 amino acids. Unmatched junction bases numbered 12, after V lost 6 bases and J lost 5 bases. The chain is built from TRBV28 and TRBJ2-7, with 8 bases fitting TRBD1. What was sequenced was PBMCs or a T cell subset sorted from them (not recorded which). The TCR comes from an adult woman who had mild COVID-19 (a few samples of this study predate the infection). Cell type and time point are not known. CDR3 in amino acids: CASSPIRGQGHEQYF. CDR3 DNA: TGTGCCAGCAGCCCGATCCGTGGACAGGGCCACGAGCAGTACTTC.